This T cell receptor beta chain was identified during a study of tumor and adjacent non-tumor tissue in lung cancer. The CDR3 runs to 15 residues. Trimming stripped 1 base from V and 5 bases from J, with 17 bases between. The V gene's germline CDR1 is DFQATT and CDR2 SNEGSKA (reference sequence). As for this clonotype: A much larger clone lies a single base off, so this may be a read error.

Three rounds of nested PCR, following a modified ARM-PCR protocol, produced the TCRbeta library. TCRdb redid the calling of the multiplex PCR reads with MiXCR, one entry per CDR3 protein. The profile shows roughly 150,000 distinct CDR3 sequences, 66% of them singletons. The template was RNA from unsorted bulk tissue. The sample was lung tumor tissue. This chain uses TRBV20-1 with TRBJ2-5, with D possibly being TRBD2 (5 bases). This clonotype originated in a man between 60 and 75 years old with small cell lung cancer. The CDR3 sequence is CSARVARDFGETQYF. The CDR3 bases are TGCAGTGCTAGAGTGGCACGGGATTTTGGGGAGACCCAGTACTTC.